The present T cell receptor (beta chain) was sequenced within a study of shared clonotypes between healthy human individuals. Study results and caveats: The study found lower generation probabilities in non-shared clonotypes than in those shared by all four donors.

This table comes from immunoSEQ multiplex PCR, and its TCRdb copy is limited to in-frame clones, with some not included. The sample lists about 2 million clones; about 95% were seen once. The CDR3 covers 18 residues. Germline lookup yields CDR1 MGHRA and CDR2 YSYEKL. V lost 1 base and J lost 2, with 18 bases in between. Positively selected for CCR7, the CD45RO-negative cells used as naive CD8 cells excluded terminally differentiated effector memory CD45RA+ cells. This clone is a singleton in its sample. Its cognate antigen is unknown. Sequencing input: naive CD8+ T cells sorted from blood. This rearrangement joins TRBV4-1 to TRBJ2-1; TRBD2 might be the D (6 bases). This sequence originates from a man aged 18 to 29 in good health. This chain's CDR3 is CASSQVVRLDTTYNEQFF. The CDR3 coding sequence is TGCGCCAGCAGCCAAGTGGTACGACTAGACACTACCTACAATGAGCAGTTCTTC.